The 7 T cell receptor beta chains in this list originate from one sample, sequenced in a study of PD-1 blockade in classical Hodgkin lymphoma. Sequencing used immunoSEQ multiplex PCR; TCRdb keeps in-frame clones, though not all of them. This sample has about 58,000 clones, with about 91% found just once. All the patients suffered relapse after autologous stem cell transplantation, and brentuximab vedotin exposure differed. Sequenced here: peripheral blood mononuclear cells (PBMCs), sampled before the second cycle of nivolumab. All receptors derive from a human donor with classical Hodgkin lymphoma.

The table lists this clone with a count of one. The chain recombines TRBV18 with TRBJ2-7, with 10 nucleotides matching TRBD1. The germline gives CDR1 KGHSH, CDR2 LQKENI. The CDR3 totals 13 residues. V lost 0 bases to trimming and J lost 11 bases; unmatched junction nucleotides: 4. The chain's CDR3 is CASSPPGQGKEYF. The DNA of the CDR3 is TGTGCCAGCTCACCACCGGGACAGGGGAAGGAGTACTTC. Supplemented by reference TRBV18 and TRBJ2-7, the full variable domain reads NAGVMQNPRHLVRRRGQEARLRCSPMKGHSHVYWYRQLPEEGLKFMVYLQKENIIDESGMPKERFSAEFPKEGPSILRIQQVVRGDSAAYFCASSPPGQGKEYFGPGTRLTVT.

The CDR3 nucleotides read TGTGCCAGCAGCCTAGAGACCCAGTACTTC. Amino acids: CASSLETQYF. The chain employs TRBV5-5 and TRBJ2-5; D not certain. The CDR3 totals 10 residues. Germline loops: CDR1 SGHKS, CDR2 YYEKEE (reference sequence). Trimming pared 4 bases from V and 4 bases from J, leaving 2 bases between. Complete variable domain (other parts from reference TRBV5-5 and TRBJ2-5): DAGVTQSPTHLIKTRGQQVTLRCSPISGHKSVSWYQQVLGQGPQFIFQYYEKEERGRGNFPDRFSARQFPNYSSELNVNALLLGDSALYLCASSLETQYFGPGTRLLVL.

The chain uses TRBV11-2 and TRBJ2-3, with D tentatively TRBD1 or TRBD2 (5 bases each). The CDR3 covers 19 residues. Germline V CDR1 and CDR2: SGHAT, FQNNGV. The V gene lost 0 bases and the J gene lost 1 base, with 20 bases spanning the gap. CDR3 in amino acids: CASSLEATTIMGGTDTQYF. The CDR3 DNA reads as TGTGCCAGCAGCTTAGAAGCGACTACCATAATGGGGGGCACAGATACGCAGTATTTT.

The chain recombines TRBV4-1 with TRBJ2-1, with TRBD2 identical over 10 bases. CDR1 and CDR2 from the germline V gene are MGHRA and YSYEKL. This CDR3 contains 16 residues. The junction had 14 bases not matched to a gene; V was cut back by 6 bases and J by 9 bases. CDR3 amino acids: CASSIAETSGSGEQFF. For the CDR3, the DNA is TGCGCCAGCAGTATTGCCGAGACTAGCGGGTCAGGTGAGCAGTTCTTC.

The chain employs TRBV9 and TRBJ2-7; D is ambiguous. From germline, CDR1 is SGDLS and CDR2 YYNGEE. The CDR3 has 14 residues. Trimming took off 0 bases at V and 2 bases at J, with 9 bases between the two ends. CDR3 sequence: CASSVVEYTYEQYF. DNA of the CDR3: TGTGCCAGCAGCGTAGTAGAGTACACCTACGAGCAGTACTTC.

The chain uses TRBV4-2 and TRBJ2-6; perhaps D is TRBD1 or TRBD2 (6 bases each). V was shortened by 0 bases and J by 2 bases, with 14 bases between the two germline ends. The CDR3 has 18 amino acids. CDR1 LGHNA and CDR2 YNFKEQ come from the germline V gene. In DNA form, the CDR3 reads TGTGCCAGCAGCCAAGAACCAGAGGGGGGTCCTGGGGCCAACGTCCTGACTTTC. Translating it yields CASSQEPEGGPGANVLTF.

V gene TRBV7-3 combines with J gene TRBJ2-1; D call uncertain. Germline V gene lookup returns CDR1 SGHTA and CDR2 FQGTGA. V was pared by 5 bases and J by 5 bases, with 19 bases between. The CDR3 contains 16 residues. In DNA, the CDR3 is TGTGCCAGCAGCCCCTCGAGTGGCGGAAGTCACAATGAGCAGTTCTTC. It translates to CASSPSSGGSHNEQFF.